This T cell receptor beta chain derives from a study of technical replicates of blood from a few donors. Produced via immunoSEQ multiplex PCR; TCRdb's table is partial and in-frame only. The sample holds about 80,000 clones, roughly nine tenths seen once. The CDR3 totals 14 residues. CDR1 is MNHNS, CDR2 SASEGT, per germline. Trimming left V 6 bases short and J 0 bases short, with 12 bases between. The sample comprised T cells isolated from PBMCs. This clonotype originated in a human donor in good health. The V and J genes are TRBV6-1 and TRBJ2-7, with D possibly being TRBD1 (6 bases). CDR3 sequence reads: CASREQGFSYEQYF. The CDR3 nucleotides are TGTGCCAGCAGGGAACAGGGTTTCTCCTACGAGCAGTACTTC.